The clone carrying this TCR beta chain was counted a single time. This specimen comes from a study of shared clonotypes between healthy human individuals. V was shortened by 2 bases and J by 0 bases, with 14 bases between the two germline ends. The germline CDR1 and CDR2 sequences are MRHNA and SNTAGT. The CDR3 has 17 amino acids. The authors' processing: ImmunoSEQ output lacked quality scores and full-length reads, limiting matched filtering. Some clones are missing from TCRdb's copy, which holds only in-frame ones; the method was immunoSEQ multiplex PCR. V and J calls and clone size come straight from that table; D and trimming were deduced from the DNA. The sample has around 2,000,000 clones, 85% to 95% seen once; the top ten hold roughly 0.13%.

This TCR was sampled from a man between 18 and 35 years old in good health. V is TRBV6-4 and J is TRBJ2-1, with D maybe TRBD1 (6 bases). Sequencing used naive CD4+ T cells sorted from blood. Subset noted: CD45RA+ positively selected. The CDR3 sequence: CASSDTRTASSYNEQFF. CDR3 bases: TGTGCCAGCAGTGACACCCGGACAGCCAGCTCCTACAATGAGCAGTTCTTC.